Listed below are T cell receptor beta chains from one sample, sequenced in a study of T-cell reconstitution after alpha-beta-depleted transplantation in children. TCRdb ran MiXCR on the PCR reads and lists one entry per CDR3 protein. The sample lists more than 450,000 distinct CDR3 sequences, about 18% occurring once. Sequenced material: PBMCs from the stem cell graft donor, taken from the stem cell graft. All receptors come from a human donor who donated a stem cell graft to a child with acute lymphoblastic leukemia. CDR3s include the opening cysteine and the closing phenylalanine or tryptophan. Each record gives: J gene, D gene, clone size, V gene, CDR3 DNA, CDR3 protein. The D gene is left open where the match is weak. Not all rows give a size; the values are once, few, many and, for expanded clones, a class.

j_call: TRBJ1-4
d_call: NA
clone_size: few
v_call: TRBV5-1
cdr3_nt: TGCGCCAGCAGCAGGGAGGTAGAGGGATTTGCCTATGAAAAACTGTTTTTT
cdr3_aa: CASSREVEGFAYEKLFF

j_call: TRBJ2-2
d_call: NA
clone_size: many
v_call: TRBV20-1
cdr3_nt: TGCAGTGCTAGAGGGGTCACCGGGGAGCTGTTTTTT
cdr3_aa: CSARGVTGELFF

j_call: TRBJ2-2
d_call: NA
clone_size: NA
v_call: TRBV10-2
cdr3_nt: TGCGCCAGCAGTGATCTAGCGATTACCGGGGAGCTGTTTTTT
cdr3_aa: CASSDLAITGELFF

j_call: TRBJ2-1
d_call: TRBD2
clone_size: few
v_call: TRBV28
cdr3_nt: TGTGCCAGCACTCCTGCGGGGGTTTCCTACAATGAGCAGTTCTTC
cdr3_aa: CASTPAGVSYNEQFF

j_call: TRBJ2-4
d_call: TRBD2
clone_size: NA
v_call: TRBV7-2
cdr3_nt: TGTGCCAGCAGCCCTGCCGGGACTAGCGGAAGAAACATTCAGTACTTC
cdr3_aa: CASSPAGTSGRNIQYF

j_call: TRBJ1-6
d_call: TRBD1
clone_size: few
v_call: TRBV27
cdr3_nt: TGTGCCAGCAGTCTTCACAGGGGGCACAATTCACCCCTCCACTTT
cdr3_aa: CASSLHRGHNSPLHF

j_call: TRBJ2-2
d_call: NA
clone_size: many
v_call: TRBV20-1
cdr3_nt: TGCAGTGCTGGGAAGGGGATCGGGGAGCTGTTTTTT
cdr3_aa: CSAGKGIGELFF

j_call: TRBJ1-5
d_call: NA
clone_size: NA
v_call: TRBV5-6
cdr3_nt: TGTGCCAGCAGCCTCATCGGACAGCGAGATCAGCCCCAGCATTTT
cdr3_aa: CASSLIGQRDQPQHF

j_call: TRBJ2-1
d_call: NA
clone_size: few
v_call: TRBV18
cdr3_nt: TGTGCCAGCTCACCCAACCGGGACCAGTACAATGAGCAGTTCTTC
cdr3_aa: CASSPNRDQYNEQFF

j_call: TRBJ2-7
d_call: NA
clone_size: NA
v_call: TRBV7-8
cdr3_nt: TGTGCCAGCAGCTTTTTATCGGGGCCCAACCTGGCCTACGAGCAGTACTTC
cdr3_aa: CASSFLSGPNLAYEQYF

j_call: TRBJ2-3
d_call: NA
clone_size: NA
v_call: TRBV5-1
cdr3_nt: TGCGCCAGCAGCGGCCTATTAGGGGCAGATACGCAGTATTTT
cdr3_aa: CASSGLLGADTQYF

j_call: TRBJ1-4
d_call: NA
clone_size: NA
v_call: TRBV6-5
cdr3_nt: TGTGCCAGCAGTTATCAGAGTTCAACTAATGAAAAACTGTTTTTT
cdr3_aa: CASSYQSSTNEKLFF

j_call: TRBJ2-1
d_call: NA
clone_size: few
v_call: TRBV9
cdr3_nt: TGTGCCGGGAGAGCGGTTAGCTCCTACAATGAGCAGTTCTTC
cdr3_aa: CAGRAVSSYNEQFF

j_call: TRBJ1-1
d_call: NA
clone_size: NA
v_call: TRBV20-1
cdr3_nt: TGCAGTGCTAGAGATCATGCAGGTCGCGCGACGGAGGCTTTCTTT
cdr3_aa: CSARDHAGRATEAFF

j_call: TRBJ2-1
d_call: NA
clone_size: few
v_call: TRBV19
cdr3_nt: TGTGCCAGTAGTATCAGCCCCAGCTTCAATGAGCAGTTCTTC
cdr3_aa: CASSISPSFNEQFF

j_call: TRBJ2-5
d_call: NA
clone_size: NA
v_call: TRBV7-3
cdr3_nt: TGTGCCAGCAGCTTATCTAGAAGTACACAGACCCAGTACTTC
cdr3_aa: CASSLSRSTQTQYF

j_call: TRBJ2-2
d_call: NA
clone_size: NA
v_call: TRBV5-1
cdr3_nt: TGCGCCAGCAGTGAATACCGACAGGGAGGTAGCACCGGGGAGCTGTTTTTT
cdr3_aa: CASSEYRQGGSTGELFF

j_call: TRBJ2-7
d_call: TRBD1
clone_size: NA
v_call: TRBV5-1
cdr3_nt: TGCGCCAGCAGCGGAACGGGACAGAGGATGGCCTACGAGCAGTACTTC
cdr3_aa: CASSGTGQRMAYEQYF

j_call: TRBJ2-5
d_call: TRBD2
clone_size: few
v_call: TRBV24-1
cdr3_nt: TGTGCCACCAGTGATCCCCAAACTAGCGGGAGCGGGGAGACCCAGTACTTC
cdr3_aa: CATSDPQTSGSGETQYF

j_call: TRBJ2-1
d_call: TRBD2
clone_size: NA
v_call: TRBV12-3/TRBV12-4
cdr3_nt: TGTGCCAGCAGTTTAGCCCTCGGGACTAGCGGGAATCGCTACAATGAGCAGTTCTTC
cdr3_aa: CASSLALGTSGNRYNEQFF

j_call: TRBJ2-7
d_call: NA
clone_size: NA
v_call: TRBV6-1
cdr3_nt: TGTGCCAGCAGGCCGACAGTAGGAAGCTACGAGCAGTACTTC
cdr3_aa: CASRPTVGSYEQYF

j_call: TRBJ1-4
d_call: TRBD1
clone_size: NA
v_call: TRBV5-8
cdr3_nt: TGTGCCAGCAGCTTAACCCGGACAGGACGGGAAAAACTGTTTTTT
cdr3_aa: CASSLTRTGREKLFF

j_call: TRBJ1-1
d_call: TRBD1
clone_size: few
v_call: TRBV12-3/TRBV12-4
cdr3_nt: TGTGCCAGCAGCCGGACAGGGGAAGATAGTGAAGCTTTCTTT
cdr3_aa: CASSRTGEDSEAFF

j_call: TRBJ2-1
d_call: NA
clone_size: NA
v_call: TRBV11-2
cdr3_nt: TGTGCCAGCAGCTCATTTAGCGGCCCCTGGAGTAATGAGCAGTTCTTC
cdr3_aa: CASSSFSGPWSNEQFF

j_call: TRBJ1-1
d_call: NA
clone_size: NA
v_call: TRBV3-1
cdr3_nt: TGTGCCAGCAGCCAAGGTAACACGAGAACAGCTTTCTTT
cdr3_aa: CASSQGNTRTAFF

j_call: TRBJ2-7
d_call: NA
clone_size: few
v_call: TRBV28
cdr3_nt: TGTGCCAGCAGTTTAGGAGGGACAGCGGGGGAGCAGTACTTC
cdr3_aa: CASSLGGTAGEQYF

j_call: TRBJ1-2
d_call: NA
clone_size: many
v_call: TRBV6-5
cdr3_nt: TGTGCCAGCAGTTACTCGACTGGCTACACCTTC
cdr3_aa: CASSYSTGYTF

j_call: TRBJ1-5
d_call: TRBD1
clone_size: NA
v_call: TRBV7-2
cdr3_nt: TGTGCCAGCAGCGTGGTAGGGGGCCTCGGTCAGCCCCAGCATTTT
cdr3_aa: CASSVVGGLGQPQHF

j_call: TRBJ2-5
d_call: NA
clone_size: few
v_call: TRBV5-1
cdr3_nt: TGCGCCAGCCACAAGGGGATTCCACAAGAGACCCAGTACTTC
cdr3_aa: CASHKGIPQETQYF

j_call: TRBJ1-5
d_call: NA
clone_size: few
v_call: TRBV12-3/TRBV12-4
cdr3_nt: TGTGCCAGCAGCGCCGCCCGGAACAATCAGCCCCAGCATTTT
cdr3_aa: CASSAARNNQPQHF

j_call: TRBJ1-2
d_call: TRBD1
clone_size: NA
v_call: TRBV5-1
cdr3_nt: TGCGCCAGCAGGGAGGGGGCAGGAATCGTGTCATATGGCTACACCTTC
cdr3_aa: CASREGAGIVSYGYTF

j_call: TRBJ2-1
d_call: NA
clone_size: many
v_call: TRBV3-1
cdr3_nt: TGTGCCACTGCTGATCTGTCCTACAATGAGCAGTTCTTC
cdr3_aa: CATADLSYNEQFF